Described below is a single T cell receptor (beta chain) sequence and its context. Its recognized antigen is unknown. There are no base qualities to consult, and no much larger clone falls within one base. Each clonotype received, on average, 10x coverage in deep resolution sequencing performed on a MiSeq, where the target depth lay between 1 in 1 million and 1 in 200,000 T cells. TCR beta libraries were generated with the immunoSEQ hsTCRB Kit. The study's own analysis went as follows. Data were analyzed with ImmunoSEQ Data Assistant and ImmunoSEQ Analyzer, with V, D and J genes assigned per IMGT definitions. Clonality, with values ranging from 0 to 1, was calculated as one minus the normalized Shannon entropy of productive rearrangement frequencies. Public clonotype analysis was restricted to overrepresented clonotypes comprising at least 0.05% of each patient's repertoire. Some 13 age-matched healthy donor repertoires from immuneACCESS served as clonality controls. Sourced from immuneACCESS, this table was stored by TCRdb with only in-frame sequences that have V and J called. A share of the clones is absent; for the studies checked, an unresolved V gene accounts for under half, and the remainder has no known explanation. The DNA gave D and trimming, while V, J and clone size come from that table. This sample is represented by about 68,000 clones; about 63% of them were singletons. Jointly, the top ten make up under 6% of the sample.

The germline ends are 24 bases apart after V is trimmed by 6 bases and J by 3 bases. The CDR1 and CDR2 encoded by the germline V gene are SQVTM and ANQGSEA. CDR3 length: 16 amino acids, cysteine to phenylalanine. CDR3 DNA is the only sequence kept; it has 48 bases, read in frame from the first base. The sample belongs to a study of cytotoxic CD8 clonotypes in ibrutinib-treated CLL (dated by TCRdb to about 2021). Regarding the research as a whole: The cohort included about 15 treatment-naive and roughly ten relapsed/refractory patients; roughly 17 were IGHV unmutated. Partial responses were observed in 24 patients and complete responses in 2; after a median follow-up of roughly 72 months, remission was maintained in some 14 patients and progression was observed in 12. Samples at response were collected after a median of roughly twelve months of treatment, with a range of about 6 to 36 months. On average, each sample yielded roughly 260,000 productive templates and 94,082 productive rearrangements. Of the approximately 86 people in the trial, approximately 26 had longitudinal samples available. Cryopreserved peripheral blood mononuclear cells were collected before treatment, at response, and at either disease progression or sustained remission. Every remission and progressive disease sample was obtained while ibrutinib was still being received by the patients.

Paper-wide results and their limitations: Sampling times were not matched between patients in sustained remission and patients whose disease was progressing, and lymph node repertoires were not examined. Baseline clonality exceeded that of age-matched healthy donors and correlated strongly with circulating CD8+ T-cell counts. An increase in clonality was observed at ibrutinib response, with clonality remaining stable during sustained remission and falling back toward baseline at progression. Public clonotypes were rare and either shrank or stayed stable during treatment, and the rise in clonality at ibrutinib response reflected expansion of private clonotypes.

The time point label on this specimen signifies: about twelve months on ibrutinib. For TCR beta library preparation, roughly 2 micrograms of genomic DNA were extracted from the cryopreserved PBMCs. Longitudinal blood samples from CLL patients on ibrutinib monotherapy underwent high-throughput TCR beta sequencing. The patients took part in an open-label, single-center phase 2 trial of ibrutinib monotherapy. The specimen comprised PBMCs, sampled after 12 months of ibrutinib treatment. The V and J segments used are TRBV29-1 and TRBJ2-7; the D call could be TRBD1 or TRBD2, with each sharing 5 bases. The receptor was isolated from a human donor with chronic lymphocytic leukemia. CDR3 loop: CSVGKGDSQLLYEQYF. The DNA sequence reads TGCAGCGTGGGGAAGGGAGACAGTCAACTTCTCTACGAGCAGTACTTC.